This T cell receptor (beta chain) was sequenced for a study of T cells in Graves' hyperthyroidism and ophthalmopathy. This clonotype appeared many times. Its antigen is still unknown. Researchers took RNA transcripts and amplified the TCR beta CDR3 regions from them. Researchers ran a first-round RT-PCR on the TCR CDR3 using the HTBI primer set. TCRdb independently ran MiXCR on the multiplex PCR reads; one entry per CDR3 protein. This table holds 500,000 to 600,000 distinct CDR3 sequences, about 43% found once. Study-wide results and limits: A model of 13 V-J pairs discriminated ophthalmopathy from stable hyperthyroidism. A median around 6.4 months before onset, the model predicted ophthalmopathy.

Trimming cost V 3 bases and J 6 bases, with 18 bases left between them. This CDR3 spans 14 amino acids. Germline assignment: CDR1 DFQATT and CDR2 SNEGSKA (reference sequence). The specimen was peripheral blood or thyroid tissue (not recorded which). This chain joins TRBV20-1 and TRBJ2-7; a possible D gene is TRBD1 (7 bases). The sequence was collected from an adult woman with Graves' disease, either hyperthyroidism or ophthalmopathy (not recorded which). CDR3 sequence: CSASKGRDRIEQYF. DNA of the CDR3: TGCAGTGCTAGTAAAGGGCGGGACAGAATCGAGCAGTACTTC.